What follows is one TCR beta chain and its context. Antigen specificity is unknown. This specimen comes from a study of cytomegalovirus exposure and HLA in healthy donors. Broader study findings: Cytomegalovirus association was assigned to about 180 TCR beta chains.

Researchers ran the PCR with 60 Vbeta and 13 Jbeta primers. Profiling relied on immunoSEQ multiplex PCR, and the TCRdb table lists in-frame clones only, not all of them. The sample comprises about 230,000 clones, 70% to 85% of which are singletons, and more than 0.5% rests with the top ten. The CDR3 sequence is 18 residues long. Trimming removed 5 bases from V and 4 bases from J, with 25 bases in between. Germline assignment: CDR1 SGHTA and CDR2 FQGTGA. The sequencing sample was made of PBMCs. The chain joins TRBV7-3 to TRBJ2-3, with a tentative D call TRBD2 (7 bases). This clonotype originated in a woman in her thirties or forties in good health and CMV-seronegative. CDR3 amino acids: CASSPGWARQGGADTQYF. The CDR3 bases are TGTGCCAGCAGCCCGGGGTGGGCGCGCCAAGGGGGGGCAGATACGCAGTATTTT. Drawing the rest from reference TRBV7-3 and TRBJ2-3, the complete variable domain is GAGVSQTPSNKVTEKGKYVELRCDPISGHTALYWYRQSLGQGPEFLIYFQGTGAADDSGLPNDRFFAVRPEGSVSTLKIQRTERGDSAVYLCASSPGWARQGGADTQYFGPGTRLTVL.